One and the same sample provided the 14 T cell receptor beta chains below, sequenced in a study of blood T cell repertoires in COVID-19. Profiled with immunoSEQ multiplex PCR; TCRdb holds only in-frame clones, not every one. The sample holds some 120,000 clones; 80% are singletons and the top ten take roughly 25%. The sample taken for sequencing was peripheral blood. These receptors were obtained from a human donor in a cohort sampled during active COVID-19.

The genes are TRBV15 and TRBJ1-1; D may be TRBD1 (6 bases). Looked up from germline, CDR1 is LNHNV and CDR2 is YYDKDF (reference sequence). Trimming left V 5 bases short and J 3 bases short, with 19 bases between. CDR3 size: 16 residues. The CDR3 region has the DNA TGTGCCACCAGCTCTCGCGGGCACAGGGATGACACTGAAGCTTTCTTT. It encodes CATSSRGHRDDTEAFF.

The chain links TRBV5-1 to TRBJ2-3, with 11 positions matching TRBD2. This CDR3 contains 17 residues. Germline CDR1 and CDR2: SGHRS and YFSETQ. V shed 1 base, J shed 3 bases, and the junction held 7 bases outside the gene matches. CDR3 DNA sequence: TGCGCCAGCAGCTTGCCTCAGACTAGCGGGGTAACAGATACGCAGTATTTT. This translates into CASSLPQTSGVTDTQYF.

V is TRBV2 and J is TRBJ2-1; D remains unclear. The CDR3 is 13 amino acids. The germline gives CDR1 SNHLY, CDR2 FYNNEI. Trimming stripped 6 bases from V and 4 bases from J, with 10 bases between. The CDR3 DNA reads as TGTGCCAGCAGGGCCCGACTTTACAATGAGCAGTTCTTC. Protein sequence: CASRARLYNEQFF.

As to this clone: The junction departs from the called germline gene at one end, perhaps through a read error. The V gene is TRBV7-2, the J gene TRBJ2-7; 7 bases agree with TRBD1. The germline V gene has CDR1 SGHTA and CDR2 FQGNSA. The CDR3 has 13 residues. The CDR3 DNA reads as TGTGCCAGCAGCTCAAACCGGGACAGCGAGTCCAAGTTC. Protein sequence: CASSSNRDSESKF.

This clone appeared a few times. The chain joins TRBV6-5 to TRBJ1-2; 10 bases line up with TRBD1. The CDR3 runs to 15 residues. V lost 6 bases and J lost 7; bases outside the gene matches: 11. The germline CDR1 and CDR2 sequences are MNHEY and SVGAGI. The CDR3 reads CASSKRQGAPRGYTF. CDR3 DNA sequence: TGTGCCAGCAGCAAAAGACAGGGGGCACCTCGTGGCTACACCTTC.

This chain joins TRBV7-9 and TRBJ2-7; 7 bases line up with TRBD1. Trimming removed 7 bases from V and 3 bases from J; junction bases left unmatched: 6. The germline V gene has CDR1 SEHNR and CDR2 FQNEAQ (reference sequence). This CDR3 has 13 amino acids. For the CDR3, the DNA is TGTGCCAGCAACAGGGGAAATAGCTACGAGCAGTACTTC. It specifies CASNRGNSYEQYF.

In this sample, this clone turned up a few times. The gene calls are TRBV5-6 and TRBJ2-3; D is uncertain. Per the germline V gene, CDR1 is SGHDT and CDR2 is YYEEEE. The V and J ends lost 5 bases and 1 base respectively, with 20 bases between them. The CDR3 spans 17 residues. CDR3 in DNA: TGTGCCAGCAGTTACGACTCCATAGTAACGGGCACAGATACGCAGTATTTT. As protein: CASSYDSIVTGTDTQYF.

The chain joins TRBV3-1 (or the pseudogene TRBV3-2) to TRBJ2-3; maybe TRBD2 (6 bases). The CDR3 totals 15 residues. CDR1 is LGHDT and CDR2 is YNNKEL in the germline V gene (reference sequence). V was clipped by 4 bases and J by 1 base, with 12 bases between them. The CDR3 DNA reads TGTGCCAGCAGCCCCCGCGGCGGGGGCACAGATACGCAGTATTTT. Residues: CASSPRGGGTDTQYF.

The chain is built from TRBV6-5 and TRBJ1-2, with TRBD1 matching over 7 bases. The CDR3 is 14 amino acids. The germline CDR1 and CDR2 sequences are MNHEY and SVGAGI. V shed 8 bases, J shed 7 bases, and the junction held 13 bases outside the gene matches. The CDR3 sequence is CASLPDRLIGGYTF. CDR3 sequence (DNA): TGTGCCAGCCTACCGGACAGGCTTATCGGTGGCTACACCTTC.

This chain links TRBV5-6 with TRBJ2-1, with 7 bases fitting TRBD1. CDR1 and CDR2 from the germline V gene are SGHDT and YYEEEE. The CDR3 contains 16 residues. V shed 4 bases, J shed 1 base, and the junction held 8 bases outside the gene matches. CDR3 protein: CASSEAGTVSYNEQFF. The CDR3 nucleotides read TGTGCCAGCAGCGAAGCTGGGACAGTATCCTACAATGAGCAGTTCTTC.

This sequence joins TRBV6-2 or TRBV6-3 and TRBJ2-7; tentatively, D is TRBD2 (5 bases). The CDR3 is made up of 15 amino acids. From germline, CDR1 is MNHEY and CDR2 SVGEGT. The V gene lost 6 bases and the J gene lost 2 bases, with 17 bases spanning the gap. This CDR3 reads CASSLGRNPTYEQYF. CDR3 bases: TGTGCCAGCAGCTTAGGGAGAAATCCCACCTACGAGCAGTACTTC.

This clone was seen a few times. The genes are TRBV4-3 and TRBJ2-2; tentative D call: TRBD1 (5 bases). The V gene's germline CDR1 is LGHNA and CDR2 YSLEER. This CDR3 contains 17 residues. Trimming left V 0 bases short and J 6 bases short, with 17 bases between. CDR3: CASSQDMGQGSAGELFF. DNA of the CDR3: TGCGCCAGCAGCCAAGATATGGGGCAGGGTTCTGCCGGGGAGCTGTTTTTT.

This sequence joins TRBV11-2 and TRBJ1-2, with D possibly matching TRBD1 (5 bases). Trimming stripped 3 bases from V and 3 bases from J, with 8 bases between. In germline, CDR1 is SGHAT, CDR2 FQNNGV. CDR3 size: 13 residues. Written as DNA, the CDR3 is TGTGCCAGCAGCTTCGACAGACACTATGGCTACACCTTC. This translates into CASSFDRHYGYTF.

The rearrangement joins TRBV19 to TRBJ1-5, with 7 bases lining up with TRBD1. Germline V gives CDR1 LNHDA, CDR2 SQIVND (reference sequence). CDR3 length equals 14 residues. The ends lost 6 bases at V and 2 bases at J; junction bases unmatched: 4. CDR3 amino acids: CASRPTGRNQPQHF. The CDR3 nucleotides read TGTGCCAGTAGGCCGACAGGGCGCAATCAGCCCCAGCATTTT.